There are a few counts of the clone carrying this T cell receptor (beta chain). The same CDR3 is also encoded by other DNA sequences in this sample. These data are taken from a study of blood T cell repertoires in COVID-19. At the level of the study: Acute-phase and convalescent COVID-19 samples originated in the United States, Italy and Spain. T cells, B-cell-depleted T cells, or PBMCs provided the cDNA or gDNA that served as material.

Authors' processing steps: Reference gene primers were amplified, and this amplification served to estimate nucleated cell counts. Produced via immunoSEQ multiplex PCR; TCRdb's table is partial and in-frame only. V, J and clone size reflect that table, while D and trimming were determined from the DNA. Of around 100,000 clones in the sample, just under 80% were seen once. The germline V gene has CDR1 MNHEY and CDR2 SVGAGI. CDR3 length equals 14 residues. The V segment lost 6 bases and the J segment 4 bases; nucleotides outside the gene matches: 1. The TCR was taken from a woman in her 70s with acute or convalescent COVID-19. The sequencing sample was made of peripheral blood. V is TRBV6-5 and J is TRBJ2-2; 11 bases line up with TRBD1. CDR3 in DNA: TGTGCCAGCAGGGGACAGGGGGGCACCGGGGAGCTGTTTTTT. Its protein is CASRGQGGTGELFF.